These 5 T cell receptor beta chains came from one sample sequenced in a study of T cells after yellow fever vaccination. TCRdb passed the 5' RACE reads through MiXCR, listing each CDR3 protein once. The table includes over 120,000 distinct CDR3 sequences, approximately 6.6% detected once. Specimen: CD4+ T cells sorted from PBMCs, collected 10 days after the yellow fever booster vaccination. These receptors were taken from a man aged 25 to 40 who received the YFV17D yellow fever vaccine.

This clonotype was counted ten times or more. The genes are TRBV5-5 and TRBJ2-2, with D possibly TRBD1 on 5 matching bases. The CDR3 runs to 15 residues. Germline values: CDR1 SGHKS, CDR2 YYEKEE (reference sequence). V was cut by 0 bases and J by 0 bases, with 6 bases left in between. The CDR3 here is CASSLVRANTGELFF. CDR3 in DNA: TGTGCCAGCAGCTTGGTCAGGGCGAACACCGGGGAGCTGTTTTTT.

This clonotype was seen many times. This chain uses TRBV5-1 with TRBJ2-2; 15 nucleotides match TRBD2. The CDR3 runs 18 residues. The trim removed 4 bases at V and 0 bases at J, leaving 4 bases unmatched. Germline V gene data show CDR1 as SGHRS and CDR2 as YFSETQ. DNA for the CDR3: TGCGCCAGCAGCCTCGGACTAGCGGGAGGGGCGAACACCGGGGAGCTGTTTTTT. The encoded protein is CASSLGLAGGANTGELFF.

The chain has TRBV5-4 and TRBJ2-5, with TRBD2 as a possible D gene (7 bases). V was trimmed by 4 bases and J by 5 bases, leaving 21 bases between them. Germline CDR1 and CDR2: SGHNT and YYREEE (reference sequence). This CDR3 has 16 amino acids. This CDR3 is CASSPRGQREGETQYF. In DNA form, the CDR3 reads TGTGCCAGCAGCCCACGAGGACAGCGGGAAGGGGAGACCCAGTACTTC.

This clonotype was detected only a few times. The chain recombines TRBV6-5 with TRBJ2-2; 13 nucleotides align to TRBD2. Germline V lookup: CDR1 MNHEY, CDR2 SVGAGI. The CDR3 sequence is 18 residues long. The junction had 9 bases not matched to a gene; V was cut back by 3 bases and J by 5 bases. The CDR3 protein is CASSYTRTSGRWTGELFF. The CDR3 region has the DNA TGTGCCAGCAGTTATACAAGGACTAGCGGGAGATGGACCGGGGAGCTGTTTTTT.

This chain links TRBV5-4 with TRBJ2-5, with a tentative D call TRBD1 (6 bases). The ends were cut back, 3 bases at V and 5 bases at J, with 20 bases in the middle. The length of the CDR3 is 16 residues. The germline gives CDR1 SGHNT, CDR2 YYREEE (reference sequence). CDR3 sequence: CASSWRGTPTAETQYF. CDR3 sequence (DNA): TGTGCCAGCAGCTGGCGAGGGACACCCACTGCGGAGACCCAGTACTTC.